This T cell receptor beta chain came from a study of technical replicates of blood from a few donors. V was clipped by 0 bases and J by 0 bases, with 3 bases between them. The germline V gene encodes CDR1 SGHDT and CDR2 YYEEEE. This CDR3 region has 13 residues. TCRdb's table, derived via immunoSEQ multiplex PCR, lists solely in-frame clones and lacks some. The table has some 62,000 clones, 80% to 90% seen once. The material sequenced was PBMCs. The clonotype originates from a human donor in good health. Some clones in this sample may be carry-over from other donors' samples. The rearrangement uses TRBV5-6 and TRBJ1-2; no firm D call. The CDR3 DNA is TGTGCCAGCAGCTTGGCAGCTAACTATGGCTACACCTTC. Encoded protein: CASSLAANYGYTF.